This T cell receptor (beta chain) was found in a study of cytomegalovirus exposure and HLA in healthy donors. Study-level findings and limits: Earlier analysis looked at TCR beta V segments, and most were productive about 90% or about 30% of the time. Cytomegalovirus association was listed for approximately 160 TCR beta chains.

The primer mix had 60 Vbeta and 13 Jbeta primers. Here immunoSEQ multiplex PCR was the method, and the copy in TCRdb shows in-frame clones only, minus some. The data hold about 130,000 clones, with about 84% observed a single time. Remarks on this clone: The antigen remains unidentified.

The CDR3 has 15 amino acids. Trimming took off 2 bases at V and 7 bases at J, with 18 bases between the two ends. Germline V CDR1 and CDR2: SGHVS, FNYEAQ. The chain uses TRBV7-6 and TRBJ2-7; D is perhaps TRBD2 (5 bases). The sequenced sample was PBMCs. The sequence came from a man aged 35 to 55 in good health and CMV-seronegative. The CDR3 nucleotides read TGTGCCAGCAGCTTATCGGACTCAGTCTCGGGGGAGCAGTACTTC. Protein: CASSLSDSVSGEQYF.